One and the same sample provided the 32 T cell receptor beta chains below, sequenced in a study of post-analysis software for immune sequencing data. Libraries were made from TCR beta cDNA, and they carried unique molecular identifiers. TCRdb re-called the PCR reads through MiXCR, storing one row per CDR3 protein. The sample records about 180,000 distinct CDR3 sequences, 30% being singletons. Study-level results: Relative to controls, patients had several TRBV segments at higher frequency, with TRBV5-6, TRBV5-1 and TRBV20-1 among these.

These receptors have no identified antigens. The specimen sequenced was blood. The origin of the receptors is a girl aged 5 to 17 with multiple sclerosis.

This clonotype has at least ten counts. The chain carries TRBV29-1 and TRBJ2-5; D gene ambiguous. The germline V gene encodes CDR1 SQVTM and CDR2 ANQGSEA. This CDR3 spans 13 amino acids. V shed 4 bases and J shed 5 bases, with 14 bases lying between them. The CDR3: CSVGQLGRETQYF. DNA for the CDR3: TGCAGCGTTGGTCAGTTGGGCAGGGAGACCCAGTACTTC.

This clonotype showed up just a few times. It may be a read error: a sequence one base away is much more abundant. The V and J genes are TRBV5-6 and TRBJ1-5; TRBD1 aligns across 9 bases. Germline loops: CDR1 SGHDT, CDR2 YYEEEE. After removal of 2 bases from V and 6 bases from J, the junction contained 6 bases not matched to a gene. This CDR3 contains 15 residues. The chain's CDR3 is CASSFGGQGSQPQHF. In nucleotides, the CDR3 is TGTGCCAGCAGCTTTGGGGGACAGGGCAGTCAGCCCCAGCATTTT.

This clonotype has ten or more counts. CDR3 bases: TGTGCCAGCAGTTACGGTTTTGGGCAGTTCTTC. It specifies CASSYGFGQFF. The chain couples TRBV6-2 or TRBV6-3 to TRBJ2-1; no clear D gene. The germline V and J ends were trimmed by 2 bases and 12 bases, with 8 bases remaining between them. This CDR3 is built from 11 residues. Germline V CDR1 and CDR2: MNHEY, SVGEGT.

This clonotype was picked up a small number of times. This chain joins TRBV7-9 and TRBJ1-6, with D perhaps matching TRBD1 (6 bases). The CDR3 spans 16 residues. Trimming took off 5 bases at V and 3 bases at J, with 14 bases between the two ends. Germline loops: CDR1 SEHNR, CDR2 FQNEAQ (reference sequence). This CDR3 is CASSPVADSYNSPLHF. CDR3 coding DNA: TGTGCCAGCAGCCCAGTGGCGGACAGCTATAATTCACCCCTCCACTTT.

Comments on this clonotype: An end of the junction does not agree with germline; a read error may underlie this. V usage is TRBV12-3 or TRBV12-4 and J usage is TRBJ2-5; D uncertain. The CDR3 is 13 amino acids. Here the CDR3 DNA reads TGTGCCTGTACCATCCGAACCCAAGACACCCAGTACTTC. This codes for CACTIRTQDTQYF.

Many counts were recorded for this clonotype. The chain couples TRBV10-3 to TRBJ1-2, with 7 bases lining up with TRBD1. Losses at the gene ends were 2 bases for V and 11 bases for J; bases not matched to a gene: 5. The CDR3 runs 12 residues. CDR1 and CDR2 from the germline V gene are ENHRY and SYGVKD. CDR3 DNA: TGTGCCATCAGTGAGAGGCAGGGGGGATACACCTTC. Translation: CAISERQGGYTF.

This clonotype occurred a few times. The chain carries TRBV7-3 and TRBJ1-1; D perhaps matches TRBD1 (6 bases). V gave up 6 bases and J gave up 7 bases, with 18 bases separating them. The CDR3 is 14 amino acids. The V gene's germline CDR1 is SGHTA and CDR2 FQGTGA. CDR3 region: CASSLRGEGGEAFF. Written as DNA, the CDR3 is TGTGCCAGCAGTCTAAGGGGAGAGGGGGGTGAAGCTTTCTTT.

This clonotype has only a few counts. This could be a read error, since a much larger clone is one nucleotide away. The chain recombines TRBV6-4 with TRBJ2-1, with 10 bases fitting TRBD2. Germline loops: CDR1 MRHNA, CDR2 SNTAGT. With V trimmed by 4 bases and J by 12 bases, 15 bases remained unmatched. CDR3 length: 16 amino acids. CDR3 region: CASSVTGSGRAGGQFF. CDR3 in DNA: TGTGCCAGCAGTGTGACTGGGAGCGGGAGGGCCGGTGGGCAGTTCTTC.

V gene TRBV9 combines with J gene TRBJ2-1, with TRBD2 matching over 14 bases. Germline-derived CDR1 and CDR2 are SGDLS and YYNGEE. The CDR3 contains 17 residues. The V gene end was trimmed by 3 bases and the J gene end by 7 bases; junction bases not matched to a gene: 9. CDR3 bases: TGTGCCAGCAGCGGAGGGACTAGCGGGGGCCTAGGGAATGAGCAGTTCTTC. This translates into CASSGGTSGGLGNEQFF. Full variable domain (outside the CDR3, taken from reference TRBV9 and TRBJ2-1): DSGVTQTPKHLITATGQRVTLRCSPRSGDLSVYWYQQSLDQGLQFLIQYYNGEERAKGNILERFSAQQFPDLHSELNLSSLELGDSALYFCASSGGTSGGLGNEQFFGPGTRLTVL.

On this clonotype: Mismatch with germline at one junction end may stem from a read error. The V gene is TRBV12-3 or TRBV12-4, the J gene TRBJ2-1; 9 bases agree with TRBD2. The CDR3 consists of 15 residues. CDR3 sequence reads: CANSLLGGRANEQFF. The CDR3 DNA is TGTGCCAACAGTTTACTGGGCGGGAGGGCCAATGAGCAGTTCTTC.

This clonotype was detected many times. The gene calls are TRBV5-1 and TRBJ2-7; a weak D match, TRBD2 (6 bases). CDR1 is SGHRS and CDR2 is YFSETQ in the germline V gene. The CDR3 is 13 amino acids. Trimming stripped 0 bases from V and 6 bases from J, with 10 bases between. The CDR3 sequence is CASSLVTRSEQYF. CDR3 nucleotide sequence: TGCGCCAGCAGCTTGGTGACTAGAAGCGAGCAGTACTTC.

The rearrangement uses TRBV12-3 or TRBV12-4 and TRBJ2-3; 7 positions match TRBD1. The CDR3 covers 14 residues. J gave up 2 bases and V 8 bases, and 7 bases lay outside the gene matches. CDR3 sequence: CASGRTGSTDTQYF. The DNA of the CDR3 is TGTGCCAGCGGGCGGACAGGATCCACAGATACGCAGTATTTT.

The table lists this clonotype with many counts. The rearrangement links TRBV5-1 to TRBJ2-3, with 9 bases aligning to TRBD1. Germline trimming cut 5 bases from V and 6 bases from J; bases unmatched to any gene: 10. From germline, CDR1 is SGHRS and CDR2 YFSETQ. This CDR3 has 15 amino acids. The CDR3 DNA sequence: TGCGCCAGCAGTTTCTACTCCGGGACAGGGGATACGCAGTATTTT. It yields the protein CASSFYSGTGDTQYF.

This clonotype was detected many times. The chain carries TRBV7-2 and TRBJ2-1; a weak D match, TRBD2 (6 bases). V dropped 3 bases and J dropped 2 bases, with 14 bases sitting between them. The length of the CDR3 is 16 residues. Germline V CDR1 and CDR2: SGHTA, FQGNSA. CDR3 DNA: TGTGCCAGCAGCTTTGGATCTAGCGTGGCCTACAATGAGCAGTTCTTC. Its protein is CASSFGSSVAYNEQFF.

Only a few counts were recorded for this clonotype. The gene calls are TRBV5-1 and TRBJ2-1; 10 nucleotides line up with TRBD2. J was trimmed by 5 bases and V by 6 bases; bases with no gene match: 8. This CDR3 contains 15 residues. Per the germline V gene, CDR1 is SGHRS and CDR2 is YFSETQ. For the CDR3, the DNA is TGCGCCAGCACCCTCCTAGCGGGAGTTGACAATGAGCAGTTCTTC. Translation: CASTLLAGVDNEQFF.

This clonotype was counted ten times or more. V and J are TRBV5-1 and TRBJ2-7; D is unclear. This CDR3 has 16 residues. Germline loops: CDR1 SGHRS, CDR2 YFSETQ. V was trimmed by 0 bases and J by 0 bases, leaving 13 bases between them. The CDR3 nucleotides are TGCGCCAGCAGCTTGGCGACCCTGGTTAACTCCTACGAGCAGTACTTC. Amino acids: CASSLATLVNSYEQYF.

The rearrangement joins TRBV14 to TRBJ2-1; D not resolved. This CDR3 has 13 amino acids. CDR1 and CDR2 from the germline V gene are SGHDN and FVKESK. The V and J ends lost 4 bases and 10 bases respectively, with 14 bases between them. The CDR3 reads CASSPLPSAEQFF. The DNA for the CDR3 is TGTGCCAGCAGCCCCCTCCCAAGCGCCGAGCAGTTCTTC. The whole variable domain, remainder taken from reference TRBV14 and TRBJ2-1, is EAGVTQFPSHSVIEKGQTVTLRCDPISGHDNLYWYRRVMGKEIKFLLHFVKESKQDESGMPNNRFLAERTGGTYSTLKVQPAELEDSGVYFCASSPLPSAEQFFGPGTRLTVL.

This clonotype was observed at least ten times. The chain is built from TRBV4-1 and TRBJ2-3; 13 bases are shared with TRBD2. CDR1 is MGHRA and CDR2 is YSYEKL in the germline V gene. The CDR3 extends over 16 amino acids. The V gene end was trimmed by 3 bases and the J gene end by 3 bases; junction bases not matched to a gene: 3. This CDR3 is CASSHPGLAGTDTQYF. In DNA, the CDR3 is TGCGCCAGCAGCCACCCGGGACTAGCGGGAACAGATACGCAGTATTTT.

The DNA for the CDR3 is TGTGCCAGCAGTTTAGGACACTCTGGAAACACCATATATTTT. Its protein product is CASSLGHSGNTIYF. The chain is built from TRBV12-3 or TRBV12-4 and TRBJ1-3; D remains ambiguous. The CDR3 has 14 residues. Trimming took 1 base from V and 0 from J, leaving 4 bases between them.

The sample holds many counts of this clonotype. The chain combines TRBV27 with TRBJ2-7, with 9 bases aligning to TRBD2. CDR1 is MNHEY, CDR2 SMNVEV, per germline (reference sequence). The CDR3 length is 15 residues. The ends lost 11 bases at V and 0 bases at J; junction bases unmatched: 11. The CDR3 reads CAVRGLAGLSYEQYF. The CDR3 bases are TGTGCCGTACGTGGGCTAGCGGGACTCTCCTACGAGCAGTACTTC.

This clonotype appeared a few times. This may arise from a read error, as a much more abundant clone is one base away. The V and J genes are TRBV10-3 and TRBJ2-6; no firm D call. The germline CDR1 and CDR2 sequences are ENHRY and SYGVKD. Trimming removed 10 bases at V and 0 bases at J, with 7 bases between. CDR3 length: 13 residues. The CDR3 here is CATSLSGANVLTF. The CDR3 coding sequence is TGTGCCACCTCGCTCTCTGGGGCCAACGTCCTGACTTTC.

To note about this clonotype: One base away lies a much larger clone, so this may be a sequencing read error. The gene calls are TRBV12-3 or TRBV12-4 and TRBJ1-6; 8 bases map to TRBD1. The CDR3 loop spans 13 amino acids. As DNA, the CDR3 is TGTGCCAGCAGGACAGGGGAGGGCTCACCCCCCCACTTT. It yields the protein CASRTGEGSPPHF.

The chain joins TRBV12-3 or TRBV12-4 to TRBJ2-5, with 8 bases fitting TRBD2. CDR3 length: 18 residues. Trimming took 4 bases from V and 11 from J; bases not matched to a gene: 24. The CDR3 is CASSSIRTSPISGNEQYF. CDR3 DNA: TGTGCCAGCAGTTCTATCCGGACTAGCCCCATCTCAGGGAATGAGCAGTACTTC.

There are many counts of this clonotype. This rearrangement joins TRBV3-1 to TRBJ2-1; TRBD2 aligns across 8 bases. The V segment lost 0 bases and the J segment 9 bases; nucleotides outside the gene matches: 10. In germline, CDR1 is LGHDT, CDR2 YNNKEL (reference sequence). The CDR3 totals 16 residues. The CDR3 loop reads CASSQEWPSGSGEQFF. DNA of the CDR3: TGTGCCAGCAGCCAAGAATGGCCTAGCGGGTCGGGTGAGCAGTTCTTC.

V usage is TRBV10-3 and J usage is TRBJ1-2, with D maybe TRBD1 (5 bases). The germline V and J ends were trimmed by 5 bases and 1 base, with 8 bases remaining between them. The CDR3 totals 13 residues. The V gene's germline CDR1 is ENHRY and CDR2 SYGVKD. The DNA for the CDR3 is TGTGCCATCAGTAACAGGCGTAACTATGGCTACACCTTC. Its protein is CAISNRRNYGYTF.

This clonotype has just a few counts. The V call is TRBV28, the J call TRBJ2-3; TRBD2 is a possible D gene (5 bases). The germline gives CDR1 MDHEN, CDR2 SYDVKM. The V end lost 7 bases, the J end lost 7 bases, and 18 bases lay between the germline ends. The CDR3 has 14 amino acids. This chain's CDR3 is CASNRVLREYTQYF. The CDR3 DNA follows: TGTGCCAGCAATCGGGTGCTTAGGGAGTATACGCAGTATTTT. Using reference TRBV28 and TRBJ2-3 for the parts outside the CDR3, the full variable domain is DVKVTQSSRYLVKRTGEKVFLECVQDMDHENMFWYRQDPGLGLRLIYFSYDVKMKEKGDIPEGYSVSREKKERFSLILESASTNQTSMYLCASNRVLREYTQYFGPGTRLTVL.

This clonotype was counted many times. This chain joins TRBV7-9 and TRBJ2-5; perhaps TRBD2 as D (6 bases). Deletions cut 5 bases from V and 2 bases from J, with 18 bases between. CDR3 size: 16 residues. Per the germline V gene, CDR1 is SEHNR and CDR2 is FQNEAQ (reference sequence). CDR3 nucleotides: TGTGCCAGCAGCCCTCCCACCGGAGGGGTACAAGAGACCCAGTACTTC. It translates to CASSPPTGGVQETQYF.

The chain has TRBV14 and TRBJ1-6, with D perhaps matching TRBD1 (6 bases). This CDR3 contains 13 residues. Germline loops: CDR1 SGHDN, CDR2 FVKESK. Between the trimmed V and J ends, which lost 4 bases and 11 bases, there was a span of 12 bases. The CDR3 bases are TGTGCCAGCAGCCCCCACAGGGATACACCCCTCCACTTT. Translation: CASSPHRDTPLHF.

With respect to this clonotype: The germline gene is not matched at one end of the junction; a read error may be the cause. The chain recombines TRBV7-3 with TRBJ1-6; 9 bases agree with TRBD1. The CDR3 is 16 residues long. Germline assignment: CDR1 SGHTA and CDR2 FQGTGA. The CDR3 DNA sequence: TGTGCCGGCAGCTTACCACAGGGGGCTACGGTCTCACCCCTCCACTTT. This sequence encodes CAGSLPQGATVSPLHF.

This clonotype was seen a few times. A read error is possible here, since a much larger clone lies one base away. This chain joins TRBV18 and TRBJ2-7; D uncertain. Trimming removed 2 bases at V and 0 bases at J, with 8 bases between. The CDR3 contains 14 residues. Germline V lookup: CDR1 KGHSH, CDR2 LQKENI. CDR3: CASSPNQVSYEQYF. DNA of the CDR3: TGTGCCAGCTCACCAAACCAGGTCTCCTACGAGCAGTACTTC.

This clonotype was seen at least ten times. This sequence joins TRBV5-1 and TRBJ2-5; TRBD1 might be the D (5 bases). The length of the CDR3 is 14 residues. Germline CDR1 reads SGHRS; CDR2 reads YFSETQ. V lost 0 bases, J lost 5 bases, and 11 bases lay in between. CDR3 residues: CASSLASGWETQYF. The CDR3 DNA is TGCGCCAGCAGCTTGGCCTCAGGGTGGGAGACCCAGTACTTC. The variable domain in full, with the rest retrieved from reference TRBV5-1 and TRBJ2-5, is KAGVTQTPRYLIKTRGQQVTLSCSPISGHRSVSWYQQTPGQGLQFLFEYFSETQRNKGNFPGRFSGRQFSNSRSEMNVSTLELGDSALYLCASSLASGWETQYFGPGTRLLVL.

This clonotype was detected once. This chain joins TRBV12-3 or TRBV12-4 and TRBJ1-5; the D is unclear. V was clipped by 6 bases and J by 2 bases, with 11 bases between them. The CDR3 totals 14 residues. The CDR3, as DNA: TGTGCCAGCAGGAGTTTTGCTGGCAATCAGCCCCAGCATTTT. It is translated as CASRSFAGNQPQHF.